The clone carrying this TCR beta chain appeared many times. Its antigen is not identified. The sample comes from a study of T cell repertoires in cytomegalovirus infection. Unmatched junction bases numbered 6, after V lost 1 base and J lost 2 bases. CDR3 size: 16 residues. Looked up from germline, CDR1 is SGHTA and CDR2 is FQGNSA. TCRdb analysed the reads with MiXCR anew, one entry per CDR3 protein. The sample lists approximately 500,000 distinct CDR3 sequences, 30% to 35% seen once, with 15% to 20% in the top ten. Sequencing used cultured PBMCs, obtained from culture after CMV antigen stimulation. The chain combines TRBV7-2 with TRBJ1-2; 8 positions match TRBD1. The receptor's source is a human donor in good health (CMV status not recorded). Some clones in this sample may be carry-over from other donors' samples. The CDR3 region is CASSLGRTGRNYGYTF. The CDR3 bases are TGTGCCAGCAGCTTAGGAAGGACAGGGAGAAACTATGGCTACACCTTC.